The rows below give T cell receptor beta chains drawn from one sample of a study of blood T cell repertoires in COVID-19. The method was immunoSEQ multiplex PCR; TCRdb's version includes in-frame clones alone and lacks a portion of them. This table has fewer than 250,000 clones, about 83% appearing once. Sequencing was done on a sample of peripheral blood. The receptor source for this set is a woman aged 45-60 years with acute or convalescent COVID-19. The CDR3 runs from the conserved cysteine through the conserved F or W. Each record gives: D gene, J gene, clone size, V gene, CDR3 DNA, CDR3 protein. A D gene is named only where the DNA matches it firmly. Size is stated for part of the rows, as once, few or many counts, or as a class when the clone is expanded.

TRBD1 TRBJ1-3 NA TRBV5-4 TGTGCCAGCACCATTAAGGACAGGGACTCTGGAAACACCATATATTTT CASTIKDRDSGNTIYF
NA TRBJ2-2 NA TRBV19 TGTGCCAGTAGTATTCCTGCTGCCGGCGGGGAGCTGTTTTTT CASSIPAAGGELFF
TRBD1 TRBJ2-3 NA TRBV6-1 TGTGCCAGCAGTCAAGGGAGGGACAGGGTCACAGATACGCAGTATTTT CASSQGRDRVTDTQYF
NA TRBJ2-4 NA TRBV27 TGTGCCAGCAGTTTATTGGGGGGGCCGGCCAAAAACATTCAGTACTTC CASSLLGGPAKNIQYF
TRBD2 TRBJ2-1 once TRBV19 TGTGCCAGTAGTACGAGCCGGACTAGCGGGAGTGGAAATGAGCAGTTCTTC CASSTSRTSGSGNEQFF
NA TRBJ2-7 few TRBV10-3 TGTGCCATCAGTCCGGACCCAGGGTACGAGCAGTACTTC CAISPDPGYEQYF
TRBD1 TRBJ2-5 once TRBV7-2 TGTGCCAGCAGCTCGACAGGGGGTAAAGAGACCCAGTACTTC CASSSTGGKETQYF
NA TRBJ1-1 NA TRBV19 TGTGCCAGTAGTCCGGGGGCGGGGGCCGCTAGAGACATTGAAGCTTTCTTT CASSPGAGAARDIEAFF
NA TRBJ2-1 NA TRBV5-1 TGCGCCAGCAGCTTGGGGGACTTTCAAGGTCGGAATGAGCAGTTCTTC CASSLGDFQGRNEQFF
NA TRBJ2-7 few TRBV7-9 TGTGCCAGCAGCCCCCGTGAGAGCGGCTCCTACGAGCAGTACTTC CASSPRESGSYEQYF
NA TRBJ1-2 NA TRBV27 TGTGCCAGCAGTTTCTCACGGGGGGCGAGGGGCTACACCTTC CASSFSRGARGYTF
NA TRBJ2-2 NA TRBV25-1 TGTGCCAGCAGTGAATTTCTTAGACAGTCGTTTACCGGGGAGCTGTTTTTT CASSEFLRQSFTGELFF
NA TRBJ2-3 NA TRBV5-1 TGCGCCAGCAGCTTGGTCCCTAGCTTCGGCACAGATACGCAGTATTTT CASSLVPSFGTDTQYF
TRBD1 TRBJ2-7 NA TRBV11-3 TGTGCCAGCAGCTCGGGGCAGGGACAGGGCTCCTACGAGCAGTACTTC CASSSGQGQGSYEQYF
TRBD1 TRBJ1-1 once TRBV5-4 TGTGCCAGCAGCCGGGACAGTAACACTGAAGCTTTCTTT CASSRDSNTEAFF
TRBD2 TRBJ2-1 NA TRBV11-3 TGTGCCAGCAGCTTAGACGCCCGGCGGGAGGTCGGTGAGCAGTTCTTC CASSLDARREVGEQFF
NA TRBJ2-5 NA TRBV20-1 TGCAGTGCTAGTACAGGACAGCCACGAGAGACCCAGTACTTC CSASTGQPRETQYF
TRBD1 TRBJ1-6 NA TRBV25-1 TGTGCCAGCGAGCGTAGGCCAACCAGGGGGTCCTATAATTCACCCCTCCACTTT CASERRPTRGSYNSPLHF
TRBD1 TRBJ2-1 NA TRBV5-8 TGTGCCAGCAGCTTGGGACAGGGTACCTACAATGAGCAGTTCTTC CASSLGQGTYNEQFF
TRBD2 TRBJ2-1 NA TRBV10-3 TGTGCCATCACGTCCGACCCGTTCCAACGGGAGGACAATGAGCAGTTCTTC CAITSDPFQREDNEQFF
NA TRBJ2-3 NA TRBV2 TGTGCCAGTATGGAGTTCGCCACAGATACGCAGTATTTT CASMEFATDTQYF
NA TRBJ1-1 few TRBV3-1/TRBV3-2 TGTGCCAGCTCCCTCAAGGGGGTCGACACTGAAGCTTTCTTT CASSLKGVDTEAFF
TRBD1 TRBJ1-2 once TRBV5-8 TGTGCCAGCAGCTTGAACAGGGGACCTCCTAGCTTC CASSLNRGPPSF
NA TRBJ2-2 few TRBV21-1 TGTGCCAGCAGCACAGCGGGAGCGGACACCGGGGAGCTGTTTTTT CASSTAGADTGELFF
TRBD1 TRBJ2-2 NA TRBV7-9 TGTGCCAGCAGTTTGGGACAGCCCGGGGAGCTGTTTTTT CASSLGQPGELFF
TRBD1 TRBJ1-1 NA TRBV10-3 TGTGCCATCACTAAAACAGGGGATCTCACTGAAGCTTTCTTT CAITKTGDLTEAFF
NA TRBJ1-5 NA TRBV21-1 TGTGCCAGCAGCCCCTGGAGGGTGAGTCAGCCCCAGCATTTT CASSPWRVSQPQHF
NA TRBJ1-2 few TRBV2 TGTGCCAGCAGTGATAGTAGCTACTATGGCTACACCTTC CASSDSSYYGYTF
TRBD2 TRBJ2-5 NA TRBV11-2 TGTGCCAGCAGCTTAGTAGGGGCTAGCGGGGGTCAAGAGACCCAGTACTTC CASSLVGASGGQETQYF
NA TRBJ2-5 NA TRBV28 TGTGCCAGCAGCCAGGGCCAAATCAAGGAGACCCAGTACTTC CASSQGQIKETQYF
NA TRBJ2-1 NA TRBV5-1 TGCGCCAGCAGCTCTGGGGGGATTTTAGTTAGTGAGCAGTTCTTC CASSSGGILVSEQFF
NA TRBJ1-1 NA TRBV5-4 TGTGCCAGCAGCTTTATGTCAGGGATGAACACTGAAGCTTTCTTT CASSFMSGMNTEAFF
TRBD2 TRBJ2-4 NA TRBV3-1/TRBV3-2 TGTGCCAGCAGCCAAGGCGCTGGGGGGGACATTCAGTACTTC CASSQGAGGDIQYF
TRBD1 TRBJ2-7 once TRBV28 TGTGCCAGCAGTTTAGAGGGGGCCTACTCCTACGAGCAGTACTTC CASSLEGAYSYEQYF
NA TRBJ2-3 NA TRBV5-4 TGTGCCAGCAGGAGGGGGGGGCAAAGCACAGATACGCAGTATTTT CASRRGGQSTDTQYF
TRBD2 TRBJ2-5 NA TRBV18 TGTGCCAGCGCTCGGACTAGCGGATCCAAAGAGACCCAGTACTTC CASARTSGSKETQYF
TRBD2 TRBJ2-1 NA TRBV29-1 TGCAGTGTACGGCGGGAATACCTTAGCGGGAGAGGCCCCTACAATGAGCAGTTCTTC CSVRREYLSGRGPYNEQFF
NA TRBJ2-6 NA TRBV5-1 TGCGCCAGCAGCTTGGGCGGCCTCGGGGCCAACGTCCTGACTTTC CASSLGGLGANVLTF
TRBD1 TRBJ2-5 NA TRBV29-1 TGCAGCGTCGCAAGAGGGGGACAGCGGCAAGAGACCCAGTACTTC CSVARGGQRQETQYF
NA TRBJ1-2 NA TRBV18 TGTGCCAGCTCACCGGGGCAGTTGAACTATGGCTACACCTTC CASSPGQLNYGYTF
NA TRBJ2-7 NA TRBV13 TGTGCCAGCAGCCCCCGACAGACTTCCTACGAGCAGTACTTC CASSPRQTSYEQYF
NA TRBJ1-5 NA TRBV28 TGTGCCAGCAGCCAAGGTGGGACAAGCAATCAGCCCCAGCATTTT CASSQGGTSNQPQHF
NA TRBJ2-3 NA TRBV18 TGTGCCAGCTCACCAGGGGAGTACGATACGCAGTATTTT CASSPGEYDTQYF
NA TRBJ2-2 NA TRBV6-6 TGTGCCAGCAGTTCCAAGACGCTAGATTTCACCGGGGAGCTGTTTTTT CASSSKTLDFTGELFF
TRBD2 TRBJ2-5 NA TRBV29-1 TGCAGCGTTGGCCGACTAGCGGGAGAAGGGTATCAAGAGACCCAGTACTTC CSVGRLAGEGYQETQYF
TRBD2 TRBJ2-1 NA TRBV15 TGTGCCACCAGCAGAGAGATGCGTGCATTAGCGGGGGGTTTTAATGAGCAGTTCTTC CATSREMRALAGGFNEQFF
TRBD1 TRBJ1-5 few TRBV2 TGTGCCAGCAACTCAGGGACAGGGGATCAGCCCCAGCATTTT CASNSGTGDQPQHF
NA TRBJ2-1 NA TRBV3-1/TRBV3-2 TGTGCCAGCAGCTACCAACCAGGGGAAGAGCAGTTCTTC CASSYQPGEEQFF
TRBD2 TRBJ2-1 NA TRBV4-1 TGCGCCAGCAGCCAAGAGACTAGCGGGAGTTTCAATGAGCAGTTCTTC CASSQETSGSFNEQFF
NA TRBJ2-5 NA TRBV12-3/TRBV12-4 TGTGCCAGCAGTTTGGACACCCAAGAGACCCAGTACTTC CASSLDTQETQYF
NA TRBJ2-3 NA TRBV6-2/TRBV6-3 TGTGCCAGCAGTAGGACCCGGCAGGGTACAGATACGCAGTATTTT CASSRTRQGTDTQYF
NA TRBJ2-7 NA TRBV7-2 TGTGCCAGCAGCTTAGGTACAGTGTCCTACGAGCAGTACTTC CASSLGTVSYEQYF
TRBD1 TRBJ2-6 NA TRBV28 TGTGCCAGCAGTTTATGGGGGGACAGTAGCTCTGGGGCCAACGTCCTGACTTTC CASSLWGDSSSGANVLTF
NA TRBJ2-3 NA TRBV15 TGTGCCACCAGCAGAGATTCGGGGGGCCTGGATACGCAGTATTTT CATSRDSGGLDTQYF